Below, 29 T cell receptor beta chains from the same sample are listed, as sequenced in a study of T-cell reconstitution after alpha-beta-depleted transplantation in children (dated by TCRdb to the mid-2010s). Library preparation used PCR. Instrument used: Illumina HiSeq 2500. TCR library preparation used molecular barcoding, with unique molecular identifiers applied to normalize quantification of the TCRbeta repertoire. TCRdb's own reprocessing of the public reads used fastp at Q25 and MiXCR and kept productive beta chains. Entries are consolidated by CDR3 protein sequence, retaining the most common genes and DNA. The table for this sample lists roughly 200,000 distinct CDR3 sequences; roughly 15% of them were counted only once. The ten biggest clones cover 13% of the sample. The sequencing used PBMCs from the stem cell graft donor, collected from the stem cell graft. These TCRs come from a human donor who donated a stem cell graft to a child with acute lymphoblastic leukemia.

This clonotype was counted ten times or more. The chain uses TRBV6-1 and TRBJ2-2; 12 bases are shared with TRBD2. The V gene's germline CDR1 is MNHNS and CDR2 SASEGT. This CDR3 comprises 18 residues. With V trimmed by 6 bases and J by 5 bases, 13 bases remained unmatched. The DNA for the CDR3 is TGTGCCAGCAGGAACCTAGCGGGAGGGTCCGCGAGAACCGGGGAGCTGTTTTTT. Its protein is CASRNLAGGSARTGELFF.

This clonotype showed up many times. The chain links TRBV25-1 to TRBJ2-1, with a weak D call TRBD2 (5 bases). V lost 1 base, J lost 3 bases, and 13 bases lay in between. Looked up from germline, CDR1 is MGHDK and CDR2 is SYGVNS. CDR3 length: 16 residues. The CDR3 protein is CASSESVKLVYNEQFF. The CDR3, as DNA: TGTGCCAGCAGTGAATCCGTTAAACTAGTCTACAATGAGCAGTTCTTC.

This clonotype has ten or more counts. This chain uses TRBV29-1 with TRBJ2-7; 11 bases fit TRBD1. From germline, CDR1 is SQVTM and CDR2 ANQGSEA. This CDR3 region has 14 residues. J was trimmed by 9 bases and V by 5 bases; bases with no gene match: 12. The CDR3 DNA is TGCAGCGTTTCGAGTCGGGACAGGGGGTCCGGGCAGTACTTC. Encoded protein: CSVSSRDRGSGQYF.

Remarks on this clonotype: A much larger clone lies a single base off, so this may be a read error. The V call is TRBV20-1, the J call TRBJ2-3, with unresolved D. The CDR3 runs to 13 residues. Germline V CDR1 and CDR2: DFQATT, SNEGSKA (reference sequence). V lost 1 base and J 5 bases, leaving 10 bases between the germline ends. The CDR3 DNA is TGCAGTGCTAGAGTACTTAACAGAGATACGCAGTATTTT. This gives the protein CSARVLNRDTQYF.

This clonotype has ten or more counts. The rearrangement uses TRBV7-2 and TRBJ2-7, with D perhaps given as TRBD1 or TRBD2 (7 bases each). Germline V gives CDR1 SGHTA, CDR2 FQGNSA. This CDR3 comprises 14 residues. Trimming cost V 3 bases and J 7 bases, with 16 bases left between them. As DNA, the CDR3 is TGTGCCAGCAGCTTGGGGACTACCAGGGGGGAGCAGTACTTC. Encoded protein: CASSLGTTRGEQYF.

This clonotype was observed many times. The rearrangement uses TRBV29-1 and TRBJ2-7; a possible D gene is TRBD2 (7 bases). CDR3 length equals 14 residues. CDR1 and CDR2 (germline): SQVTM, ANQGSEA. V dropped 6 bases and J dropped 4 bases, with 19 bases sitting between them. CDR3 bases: TGCAGCGTGGGGCGCCTCGCGGGGGCTTACGAGCAGTACTTC. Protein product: CSVGRLAGAYEQYF.

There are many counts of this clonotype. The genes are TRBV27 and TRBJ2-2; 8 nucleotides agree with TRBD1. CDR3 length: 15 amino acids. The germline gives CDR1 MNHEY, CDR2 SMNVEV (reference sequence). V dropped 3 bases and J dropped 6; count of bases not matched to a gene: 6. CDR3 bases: TGTGCCAGCAGTTTTGGACAGGGAGAACCCGGGGAGCTGTTTTTT. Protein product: CASSFGQGEPGELFF.

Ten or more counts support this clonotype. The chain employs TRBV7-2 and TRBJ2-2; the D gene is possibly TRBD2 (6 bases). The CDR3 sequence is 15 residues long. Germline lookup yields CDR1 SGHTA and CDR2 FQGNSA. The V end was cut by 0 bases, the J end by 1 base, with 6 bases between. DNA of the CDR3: TGTGCCAGCAGCTTAGCGGGGGGGAACACCGGGGAGCTGTTTTTT. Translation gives CASSLAGGNTGELFF.

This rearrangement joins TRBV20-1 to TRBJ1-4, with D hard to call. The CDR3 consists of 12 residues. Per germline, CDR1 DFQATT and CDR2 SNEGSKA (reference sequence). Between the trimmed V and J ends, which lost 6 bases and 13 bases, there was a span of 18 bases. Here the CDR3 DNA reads TGCAGTGCCCAAGCCCAATTCGTGGGACTGTTTTTT. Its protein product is CSAQAQFVGLFF.

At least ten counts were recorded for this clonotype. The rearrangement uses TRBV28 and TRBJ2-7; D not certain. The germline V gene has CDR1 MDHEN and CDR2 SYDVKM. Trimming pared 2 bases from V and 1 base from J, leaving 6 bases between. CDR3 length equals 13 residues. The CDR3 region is CASSLPASYEQYF. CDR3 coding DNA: TGTGCCAGCAGTTTACCAGCTTCCTACGAGCAGTACTTC.

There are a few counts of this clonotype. The CDR3 loop is CASRNDGNNQPQHF. The CDR3 DNA reads TGTGCCAGCAGAAACGACGGAAACAATCAGCCCCAGCATTTT. This chain joins TRBV27 and TRBJ1-5; D remains unclear. CDR3 length: 14 amino acids. Trimming removed 6 bases at V and 3 bases at J, with 12 bases between. Germline CDR1 reads MNHEY; CDR2 reads SMNVEV (reference sequence).

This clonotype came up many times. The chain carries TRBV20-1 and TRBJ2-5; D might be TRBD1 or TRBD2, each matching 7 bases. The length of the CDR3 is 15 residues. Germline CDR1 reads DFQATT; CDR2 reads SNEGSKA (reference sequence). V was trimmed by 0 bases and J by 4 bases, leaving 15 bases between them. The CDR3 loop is CSARDQGGRIETQYF. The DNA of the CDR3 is TGCAGTGCTAGAGATCAGGGGGGGCGGATAGAGACCCAGTACTTC.

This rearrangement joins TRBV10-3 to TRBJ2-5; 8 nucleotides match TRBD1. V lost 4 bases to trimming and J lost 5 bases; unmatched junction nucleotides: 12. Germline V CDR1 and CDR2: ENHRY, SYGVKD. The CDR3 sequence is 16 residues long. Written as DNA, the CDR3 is TGTGCCATCAGTGTGGTTCAGCAGGGGGCGCGGGAGACCCAGTACTTC. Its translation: CAISVVQQGARETQYF.

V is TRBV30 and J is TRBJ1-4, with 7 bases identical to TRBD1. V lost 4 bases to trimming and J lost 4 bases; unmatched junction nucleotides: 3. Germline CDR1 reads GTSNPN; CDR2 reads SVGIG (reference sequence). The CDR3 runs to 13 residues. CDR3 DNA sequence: TGTGCCTGGAACCGGGACAGTAATGAAAAACTGTTTTTT. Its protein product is CAWNRDSNEKLFF.

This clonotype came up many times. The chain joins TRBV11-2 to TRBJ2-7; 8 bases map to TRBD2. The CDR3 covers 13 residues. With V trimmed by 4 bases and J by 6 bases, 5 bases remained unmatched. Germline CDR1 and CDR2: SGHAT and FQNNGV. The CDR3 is CASSSALAGEQYF. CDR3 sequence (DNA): TGTGCCAGCAGCTCCGCGCTAGCGGGCGAGCAGTACTTC.

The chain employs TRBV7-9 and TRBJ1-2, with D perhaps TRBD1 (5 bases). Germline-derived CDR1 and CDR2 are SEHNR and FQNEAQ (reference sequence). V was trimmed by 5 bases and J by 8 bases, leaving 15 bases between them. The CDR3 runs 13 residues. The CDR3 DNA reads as TGTGCCAGCAGCCCTAGCCAGGGAAGAGGCTACACCTTC. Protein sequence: CASSPSQGRGYTF.

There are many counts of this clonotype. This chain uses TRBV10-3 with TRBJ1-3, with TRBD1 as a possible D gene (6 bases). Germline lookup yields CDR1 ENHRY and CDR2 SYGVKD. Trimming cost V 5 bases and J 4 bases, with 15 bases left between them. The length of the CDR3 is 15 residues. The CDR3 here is CAISLTGSSGNTIYF. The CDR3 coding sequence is TGTGCCATCAGTTTAACAGGGAGCTCCGGAAACACCATATATTTT.

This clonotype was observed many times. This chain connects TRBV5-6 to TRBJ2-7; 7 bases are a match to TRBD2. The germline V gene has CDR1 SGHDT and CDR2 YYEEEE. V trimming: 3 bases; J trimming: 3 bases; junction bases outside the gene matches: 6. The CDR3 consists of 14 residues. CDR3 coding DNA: TGTGCCAGCAGCTCAGGACTAGAACGCTACGAGCAGTACTTC. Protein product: CASSSGLERYEQYF. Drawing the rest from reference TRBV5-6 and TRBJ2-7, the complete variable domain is DAGVTQSPTHLIKTRGQQVTLRCSPKSGHDTVSWYQQALGQGPQFIFQYYEEEERQRGNFPDRFSGHQFPNYSSELNVNALLLGDSALYLCASSSGLERYEQYFGPGTRLTVT.

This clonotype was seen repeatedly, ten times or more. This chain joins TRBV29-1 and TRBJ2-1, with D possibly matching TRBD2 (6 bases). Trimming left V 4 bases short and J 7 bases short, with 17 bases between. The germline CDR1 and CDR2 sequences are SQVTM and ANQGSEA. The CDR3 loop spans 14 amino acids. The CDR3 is CSVVGRLRVNEQFF. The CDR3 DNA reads TGCAGCGTTGTCGGGAGATTAAGGGTGAATGAGCAGTTCTTC.

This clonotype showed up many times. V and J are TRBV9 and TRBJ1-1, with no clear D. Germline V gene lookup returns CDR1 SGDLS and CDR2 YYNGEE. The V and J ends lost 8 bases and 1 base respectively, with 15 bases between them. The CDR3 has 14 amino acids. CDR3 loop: CARDCLAANTEAFF. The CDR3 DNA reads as TGTGCCAGAGATTGTCTCGCGGCGAACACTGAAGCTTTCTTT. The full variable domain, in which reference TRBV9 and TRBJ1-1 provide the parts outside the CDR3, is DSGVTQTPKHLITATGQRVTLRCSPRSGDLSVYWYQQSLDQGLQFLIQYYNGEERAKGNILERFSAQQFPDLHSELNLSSLELGDSALYFCARDCLAANTEAFFGQGTRLTVV.

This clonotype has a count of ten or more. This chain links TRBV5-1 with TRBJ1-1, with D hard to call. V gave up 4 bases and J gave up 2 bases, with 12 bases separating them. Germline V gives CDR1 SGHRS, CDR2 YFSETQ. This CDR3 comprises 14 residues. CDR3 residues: CASSPYLDNTEAFF. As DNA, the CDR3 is TGCGCCAGCAGCCCGTACCTTGATAACACTGAAGCTTTCTTT. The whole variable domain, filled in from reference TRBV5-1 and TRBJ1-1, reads KAGVTQTPRYLIKTRGQQVTLSCSPISGHRSVSWYQQTPGQGLQFLFEYFSETQRNKGNFPGRFSGRQFSNSRSEMNVSTLELGDSALYLCASSPYLDNTEAFFGQGTRLTVV.

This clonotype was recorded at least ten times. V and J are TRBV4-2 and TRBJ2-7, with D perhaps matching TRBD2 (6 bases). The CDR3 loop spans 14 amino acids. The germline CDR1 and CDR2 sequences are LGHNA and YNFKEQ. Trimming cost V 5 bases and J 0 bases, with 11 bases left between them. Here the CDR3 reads CASSTERVSYEQYF. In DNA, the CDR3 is TGTGCCAGCAGCACCGAGCGGGTCTCCTACGAGCAGTACTTC.

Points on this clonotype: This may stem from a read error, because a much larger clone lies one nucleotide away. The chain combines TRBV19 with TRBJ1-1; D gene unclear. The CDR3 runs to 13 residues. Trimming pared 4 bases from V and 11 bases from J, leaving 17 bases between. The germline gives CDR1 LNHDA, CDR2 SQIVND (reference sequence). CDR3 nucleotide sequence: TGTGCCAGTAGTACCACCAGAGGACTTGATGCTTTCTTT. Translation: CASSTTRGLDAFF.

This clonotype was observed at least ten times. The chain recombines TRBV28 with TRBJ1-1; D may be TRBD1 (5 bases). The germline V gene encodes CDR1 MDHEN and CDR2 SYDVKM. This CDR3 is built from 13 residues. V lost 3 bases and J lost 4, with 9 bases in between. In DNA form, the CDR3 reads TGTGCCAGCAGTTTGCACAGGCCCACTGAAGCTTTCTTT. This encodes CASSLHRPTEAFF.

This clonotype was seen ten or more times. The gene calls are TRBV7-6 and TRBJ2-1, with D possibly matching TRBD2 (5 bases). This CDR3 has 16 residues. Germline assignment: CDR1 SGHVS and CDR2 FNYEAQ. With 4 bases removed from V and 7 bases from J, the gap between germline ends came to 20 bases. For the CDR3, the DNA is TGTGCCAGCAGCTCGGAGGTGTCCCGCGGCGGAAATGAGCAGTTCTTC. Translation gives CASSSEVSRGGNEQFF.

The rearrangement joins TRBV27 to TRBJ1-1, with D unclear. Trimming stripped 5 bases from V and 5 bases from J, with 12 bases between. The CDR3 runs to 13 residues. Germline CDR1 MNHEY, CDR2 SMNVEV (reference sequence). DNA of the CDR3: TGTGCCAGCAGTGGCGCGAGAAGAACTGAAGCTTTCTTT. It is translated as CASSGARRTEAFF.

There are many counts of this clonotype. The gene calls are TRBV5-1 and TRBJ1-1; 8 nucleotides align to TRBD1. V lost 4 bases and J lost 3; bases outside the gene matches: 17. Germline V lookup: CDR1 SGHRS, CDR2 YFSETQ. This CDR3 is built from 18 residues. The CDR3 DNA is TGCGCCAGCAGCCTGGACGGACTGGACAGGGTTGGGGACACTGAAGCTTTCTTT. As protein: CASSLDGLDRVGDTEAFF. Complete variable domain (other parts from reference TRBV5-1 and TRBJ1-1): KAGVTQTPRYLIKTRGQQVTLSCSPISGHRSVSWYQQTPGQGLQFLFEYFSETQRNKGNFPGRFSGRQFSNSRSEMNVSTLELGDSALYLCASSLDGLDRVGDTEAFFGQGTRLTVV.

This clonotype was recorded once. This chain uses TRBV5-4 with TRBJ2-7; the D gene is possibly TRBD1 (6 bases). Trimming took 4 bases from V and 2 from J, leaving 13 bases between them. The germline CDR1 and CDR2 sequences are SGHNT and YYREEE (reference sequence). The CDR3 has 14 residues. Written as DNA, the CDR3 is TGTGCCAGCAGCCCGATGGACAGCCCCTACGAGCAGTACTTC. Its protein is CASSPMDSPYEQYF.

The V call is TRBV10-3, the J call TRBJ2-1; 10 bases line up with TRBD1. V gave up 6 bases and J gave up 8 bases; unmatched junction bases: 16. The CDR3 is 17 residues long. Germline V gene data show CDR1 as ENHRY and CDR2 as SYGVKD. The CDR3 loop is CAISPVYPGQGFDEQFF. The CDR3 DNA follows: TGTGCCATCAGCCCCGTATATCCGGGACAGGGGTTTGATGAGCAGTTCTTC.